The next 5 T cell receptor beta chains were all read from a single sample in a study of T-cell reconstitution after alpha-beta-depleted transplantation in children. Unique molecular identifiers were used to barcode this TCRbeta library. TCRdb re-called the PCR reads with MiXCR, one entry per CDR3 protein. The data hold about 580,000 distinct CDR3 sequences, with under 30% observed a single time. The sample consisted of PBMCs, mostly from graft donor cells, taken 360 days after TCRalphabeta/CD19-depleted stem cell transplant. Receptor source: a boy younger than two who had a stem cell transplant for acute myeloid leukemia, so the T cells may come from the graft donor.

This clonotype was observed a few times. The chain uses TRBV6-5 and TRBJ1-2, with a weak D call TRBD1 (5 bases). In germline, CDR1 is MNHEY, CDR2 SVGAGI. V was pared by 0 bases and J by 8 bases, with 10 bases between. This CDR3 has 13 amino acids. CDR3 DNA sequence: TGTGCCAGCAGTTACTCAGGGGCGGGGGGCTACACCTTC. Protein sequence: CASSYSGAGGYTF.

The V gene is TRBV6-2 or TRBV6-3, the J gene TRBJ2-7; 11 positions match TRBD1. CDR1 and CDR2 (germline): MNHEY, SVGEGT. This CDR3 comprises 15 residues. J lost 3 bases, V lost 5 bases, and 6 bases had no gene match. The CDR3 nucleotides read TGTGCCAGCAGTCTCCCGGGACAGGGGGGCTACGAGCAGTACTTC. Translation: CASSLPGQGGYEQYF.

J is TRBJ2-1 and V is TRBV20-1, with TRBD2 identical over 9 bases. Germline trimming cut 6 bases from V and 8 bases from J; bases unmatched to any gene: 11. This CDR3 region has 14 residues. The V gene's germline CDR1 is DFQATT and CDR2 SNEGSKA (reference sequence). In DNA form, the CDR3 reads TGCAGTGCCCTATCTAGCGGGGTTAGCGATGAGCAGTTCTTC. It specifies CSALSSGVSDEQFF.

The table lists this clonotype with many counts. The chain couples TRBV24-1 to TRBJ2-3; a weak D match, TRBD2 (5 bases). V lost 7 bases, J lost 0 bases, and 7 bases lay in between. The V gene's germline CDR1 is KGHDR and CDR2 SFDVKD. The CDR3 is made up of 13 amino acids. The CDR3 DNA reads TGTGCCACCAGCGGGGAGAGCACAGATACGCAGTATTTT. This codes for CATSGESTDTQYF.

The chain couples TRBV25-1 to TRBJ2-5; tentatively, D is TRBD1 (5 bases). There are 14 residues in the CDR3. The V end lost 2 bases, the J end lost 4 bases, and 11 bases lay between the germline ends. Looked up from germline, CDR1 is MGHDK and CDR2 is SYGVNS. The CDR3 reads CASSEGARLETQYF. In DNA, the CDR3 is TGTGCCAGCAGTGAAGGGGCAAGGTTAGAGACCCAGTACTTC.